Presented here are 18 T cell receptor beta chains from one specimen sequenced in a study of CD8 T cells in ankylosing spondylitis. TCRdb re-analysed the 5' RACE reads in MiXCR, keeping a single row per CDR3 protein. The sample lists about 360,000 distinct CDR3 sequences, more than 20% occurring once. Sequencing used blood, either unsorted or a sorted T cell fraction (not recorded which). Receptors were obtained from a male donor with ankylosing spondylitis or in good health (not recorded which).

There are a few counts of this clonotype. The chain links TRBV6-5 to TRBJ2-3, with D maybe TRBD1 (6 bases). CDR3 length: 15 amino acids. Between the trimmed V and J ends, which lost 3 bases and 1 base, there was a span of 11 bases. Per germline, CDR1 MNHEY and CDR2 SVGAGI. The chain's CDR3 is CASSYTGIGTDTQYF. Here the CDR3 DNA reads TGTGCCAGCAGTTATACAGGGATAGGCACAGATACGCAGTATTTT.

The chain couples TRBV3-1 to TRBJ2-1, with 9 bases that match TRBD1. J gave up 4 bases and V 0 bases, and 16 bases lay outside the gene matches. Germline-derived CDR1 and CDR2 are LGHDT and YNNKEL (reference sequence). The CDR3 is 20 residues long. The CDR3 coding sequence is TGTGCCAGCAGCCAAGAATCGGAACAGGGGGCTTATCTAGGGTACAATGAGCAGTTCTTC. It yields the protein CASSQESEQGAYLGYNEQFF.

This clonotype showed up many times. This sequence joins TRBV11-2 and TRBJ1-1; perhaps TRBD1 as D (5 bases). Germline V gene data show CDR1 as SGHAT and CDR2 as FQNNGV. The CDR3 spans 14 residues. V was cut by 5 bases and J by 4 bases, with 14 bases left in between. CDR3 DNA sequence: TGTGCCAGCAGCCAGGGAGAAGGGTCCACTGAAGCTTTCTTT. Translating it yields CASSQGEGSTEAFF. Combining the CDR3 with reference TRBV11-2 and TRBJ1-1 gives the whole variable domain EAGVAQSPRYKIIEKRQSVAFWCNPISGHATLYWYQQILGQGPKLLIQFQNNGVVDDSQLPKDRFSAERLKGVDSTLKIQPAKLEDSAVYLCASSQGEGSTEAFFGQGTRLTVV.

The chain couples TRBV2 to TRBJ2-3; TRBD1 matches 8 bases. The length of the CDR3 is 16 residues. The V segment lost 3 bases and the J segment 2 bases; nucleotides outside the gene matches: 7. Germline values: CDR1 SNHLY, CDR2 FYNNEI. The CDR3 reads CASSEQGALNTDTQYF. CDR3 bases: TGTGCCAGCAGTGAGCAGGGGGCACTAAACACAGATACGCAGTATTTT.

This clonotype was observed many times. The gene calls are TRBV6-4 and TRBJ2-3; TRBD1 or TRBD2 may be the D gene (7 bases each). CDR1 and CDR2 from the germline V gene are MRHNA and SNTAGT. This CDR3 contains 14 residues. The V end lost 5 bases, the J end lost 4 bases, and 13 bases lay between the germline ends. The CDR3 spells CASSPGGGADTQYF. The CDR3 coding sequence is TGTGCCAGCAGTCCAGGGGGGGGAGCAGATACGCAGTATTTT.

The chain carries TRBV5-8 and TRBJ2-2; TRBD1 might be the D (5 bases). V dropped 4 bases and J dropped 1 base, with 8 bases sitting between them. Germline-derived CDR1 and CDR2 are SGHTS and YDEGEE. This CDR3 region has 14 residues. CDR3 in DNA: TGTGCCAGCAGCAACGGACAGAACACCGGGGAGCTGTTTTTT. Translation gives CASSNGQNTGELFF.

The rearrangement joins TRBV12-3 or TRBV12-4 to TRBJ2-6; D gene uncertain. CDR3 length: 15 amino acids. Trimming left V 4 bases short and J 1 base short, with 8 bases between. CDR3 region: CASSWTESGANVLTF. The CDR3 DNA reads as TGTGCCAGCAGTTGGACGGAGTCTGGGGCCAACGTCCTGACTTTC.

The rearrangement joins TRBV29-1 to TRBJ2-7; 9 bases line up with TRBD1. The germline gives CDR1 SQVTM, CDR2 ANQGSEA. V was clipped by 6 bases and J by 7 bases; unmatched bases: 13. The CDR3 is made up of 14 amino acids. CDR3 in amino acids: CSVDRDRAPGEQYF. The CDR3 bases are TGCAGCGTAGACCGGGACAGGGCCCCTGGGGAGCAGTACTTC.

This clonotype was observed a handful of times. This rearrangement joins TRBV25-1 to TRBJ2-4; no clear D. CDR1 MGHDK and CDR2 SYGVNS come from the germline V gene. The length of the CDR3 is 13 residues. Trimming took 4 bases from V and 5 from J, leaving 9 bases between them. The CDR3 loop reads CASSGATQNIQYF. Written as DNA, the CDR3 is TGTGCCAGCAGTGGGGCTACCCAAAACATTCAGTACTTC. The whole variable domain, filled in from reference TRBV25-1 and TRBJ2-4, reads EADIYQTPRYLVIGTGKKITLECSQTMGHDKMYWYQQDPGMELHLIHYSYGVNSTEKGDLSSESTVSRIRTEHFPLTLESARPSHTSQYLCASSGATQNIQYFGAGTRLSVL.

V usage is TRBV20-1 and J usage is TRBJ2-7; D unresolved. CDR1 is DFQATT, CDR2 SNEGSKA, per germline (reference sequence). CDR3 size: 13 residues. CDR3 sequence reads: CTADARSSYEQYF. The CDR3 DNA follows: TGCACCGCTGATGCACGGAGCTCCTACGAGCAGTACTTC.

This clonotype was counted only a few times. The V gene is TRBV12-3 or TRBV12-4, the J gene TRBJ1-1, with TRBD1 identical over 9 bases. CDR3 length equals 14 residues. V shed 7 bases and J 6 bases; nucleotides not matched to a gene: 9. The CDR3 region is CASTPGQGHAEAFF. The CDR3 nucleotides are TGTGCCAGCACTCCCGGACAGGGGCATGCTGAAGCTTTCTTT.

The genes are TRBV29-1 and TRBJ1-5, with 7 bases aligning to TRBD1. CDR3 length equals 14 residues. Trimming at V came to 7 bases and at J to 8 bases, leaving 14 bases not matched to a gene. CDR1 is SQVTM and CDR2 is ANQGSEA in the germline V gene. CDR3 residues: CSALPGGGDEPQHF. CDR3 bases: TGCAGCGCTCTCCCAGGGGGAGGAGATGAGCCCCAGCATTTT.

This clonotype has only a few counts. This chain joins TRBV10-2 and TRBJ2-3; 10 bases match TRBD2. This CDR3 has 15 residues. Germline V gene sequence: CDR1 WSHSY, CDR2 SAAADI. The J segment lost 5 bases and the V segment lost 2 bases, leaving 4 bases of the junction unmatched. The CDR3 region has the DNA TGCGCCAGCAGTGAGCAGCGGGGGGGCTTAGATACGCAGTATTTT. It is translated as CASSEQRGGLDTQYF.

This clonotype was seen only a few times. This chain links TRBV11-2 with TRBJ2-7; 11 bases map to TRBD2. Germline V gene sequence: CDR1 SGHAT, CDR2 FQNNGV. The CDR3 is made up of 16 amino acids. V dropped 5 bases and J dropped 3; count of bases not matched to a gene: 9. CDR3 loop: CASSHRLAGTFYEQYF. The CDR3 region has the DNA TGTGCCAGCAGCCATCGACTAGCGGGGACTTTCTACGAGCAGTACTTC.

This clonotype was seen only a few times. The CDR3: CASSYYLGSYEQYF. CDR3 DNA sequence: TGCGCCAGCAGCTACTACCTCGGGTCCTACGAGCAGTACTTC. The J gene is TRBJ2-7, the V gene TRBV4-1; D call uncertain. Germline CDR1 is MGHRA and CDR2 is YSYEKL. The CDR3 extends over 14 amino acids. Trimming stripped 5 bases from V and 1 base from J, with 12 bases between.

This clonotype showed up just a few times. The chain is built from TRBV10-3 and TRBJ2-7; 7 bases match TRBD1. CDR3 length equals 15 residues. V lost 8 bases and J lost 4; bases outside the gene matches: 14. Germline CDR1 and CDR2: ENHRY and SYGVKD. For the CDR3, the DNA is TGTGCCATCGGTCCCTCAACAGGGGAGTCATACGAGCAGTACTTC. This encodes CAIGPSTGESYEQYF.

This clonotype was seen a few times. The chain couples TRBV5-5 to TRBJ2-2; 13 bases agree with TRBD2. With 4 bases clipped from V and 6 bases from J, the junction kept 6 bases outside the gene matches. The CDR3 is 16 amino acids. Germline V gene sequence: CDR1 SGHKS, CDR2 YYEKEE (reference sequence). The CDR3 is CASSTRTSGGPGELFF. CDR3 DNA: TGTGCCAGCAGCACAAGGACTAGCGGGGGCCCCGGGGAGCTGTTTTTT.

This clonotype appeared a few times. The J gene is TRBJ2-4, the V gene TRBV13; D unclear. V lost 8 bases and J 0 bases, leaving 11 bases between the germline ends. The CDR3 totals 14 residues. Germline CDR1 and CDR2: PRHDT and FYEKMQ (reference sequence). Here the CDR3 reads CASGPLLAKNIQYF. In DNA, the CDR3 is TGTGCCAGCGGACCGTTATTAGCCAAAAACATTCAGTACTTC.